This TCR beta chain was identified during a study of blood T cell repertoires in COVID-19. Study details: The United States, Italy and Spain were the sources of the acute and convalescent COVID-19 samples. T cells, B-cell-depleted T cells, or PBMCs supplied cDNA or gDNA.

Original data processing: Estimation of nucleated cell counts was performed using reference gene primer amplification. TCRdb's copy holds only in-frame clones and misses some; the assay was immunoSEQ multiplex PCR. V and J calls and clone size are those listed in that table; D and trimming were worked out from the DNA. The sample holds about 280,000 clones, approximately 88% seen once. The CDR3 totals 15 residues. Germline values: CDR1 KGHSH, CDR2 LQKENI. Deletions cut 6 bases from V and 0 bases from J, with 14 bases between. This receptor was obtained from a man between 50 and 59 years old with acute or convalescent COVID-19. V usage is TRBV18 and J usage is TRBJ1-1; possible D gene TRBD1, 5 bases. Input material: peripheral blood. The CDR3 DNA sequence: TGTGCCAGCTCGTCCGGAGGGGTGGTGAACACTGAAGCTTTCTTT. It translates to CASSSGGVVNTEAFF.